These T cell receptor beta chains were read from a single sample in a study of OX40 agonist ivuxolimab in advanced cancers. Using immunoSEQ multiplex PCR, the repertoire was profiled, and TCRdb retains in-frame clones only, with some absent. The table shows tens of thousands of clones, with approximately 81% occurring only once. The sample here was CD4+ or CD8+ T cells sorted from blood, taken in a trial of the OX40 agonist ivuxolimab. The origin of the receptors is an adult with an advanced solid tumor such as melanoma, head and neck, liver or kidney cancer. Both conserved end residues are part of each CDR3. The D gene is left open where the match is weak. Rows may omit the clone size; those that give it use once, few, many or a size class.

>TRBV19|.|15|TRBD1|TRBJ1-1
TGTGCCAGTAGTGTGGGACAGGGGGCGAGTTTTTTGGCTTTCTTT
CASSVGQGASFLAFF
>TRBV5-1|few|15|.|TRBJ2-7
TGCGCCAGCAGCTTGGAGGGAGGTTGGCCCGACGAGCAGTACTTC
CASSLEGGWPDEQYF
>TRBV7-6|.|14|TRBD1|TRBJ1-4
TGTGCCAGCAGCCTTCGGACAGGGGGTGAAAAACTGTTTTTT
CASSLRTGGEKLFF
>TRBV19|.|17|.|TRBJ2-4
TGTGCCAGTAGTATCGCCCGCGGGGACGGAGCTAAAAACATTCAGTACTTC
CASSIARGDGAKNIQYF
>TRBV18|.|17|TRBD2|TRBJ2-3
TGTGCCAGCTCACCACGAGGACTAGCCGGCTCTGGAGATACGCAGTATTTT
CASSPRGLAGSGDTQYF
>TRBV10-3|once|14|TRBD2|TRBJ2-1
TGTGCCATCAGTGGGGCGGCGGGAGAAGGTGAGCAGTTCTTC
CAISGAAGEGEQFF
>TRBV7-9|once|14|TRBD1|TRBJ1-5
TGTGCCAGCAGCTTAGGGGACAGTAGTCAGCCCCAGCATTTT
CASSLGDSSQPQHF
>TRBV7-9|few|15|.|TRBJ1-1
TGTGCCAGCAGCTTCTCCGGGGCGTTGGGCACTGAAGCTTTCTTT
CASSFSGALGTEAFF
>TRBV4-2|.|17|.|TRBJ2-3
TGTGCCAGCAGCCGGCAGTTCGGGCGGGATTACACAGATACGCAGTATTTT
CASSRQFGRDYTDTQYF
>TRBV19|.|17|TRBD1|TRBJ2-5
TGTGCCAGTAGACCGGGACAGGGGGCGCGGTACCAAGAGACCCAGTACTTC
CASRPGQGARYQETQYF
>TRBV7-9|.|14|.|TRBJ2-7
TGTGCCAGCAGCTTATCGTCAGTGAAAAACGAGCAGTACTTC
CASSLSSVKNEQYF
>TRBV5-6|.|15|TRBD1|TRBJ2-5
TGTGCCAGCAGCGGTGGGACAGGGGGCTTGAAGACCCAGTACTTC
CASSGGTGGLKTQYF
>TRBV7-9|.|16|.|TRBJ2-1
TGTGCCAGCAGCAATTCCAGGGGAAGCCCCTACAATGAGCAGTTCTTC
CASSNSRGSPYNEQFF
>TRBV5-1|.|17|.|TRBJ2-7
TGCGCCAGCAGAAACGTGGGGGGGGCGCAGGCTCCCCTCGAGCAGTACTTC
CASRNVGGAQAPLEQYF
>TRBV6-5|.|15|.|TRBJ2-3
TGTGCCAGCAGTTACTCTGGTAGCCACACAGATACGCAGTATTTT
CASSYSGSHTDTQYF
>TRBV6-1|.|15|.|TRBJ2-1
TGTGCCAGCAAACCCGGGACTTTCTCCTACAATGAGCAGTTCTTC
CASKPGTFSYNEQFF
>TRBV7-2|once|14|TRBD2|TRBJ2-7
TGTGCCAGCAAGAATAGCGGGAGGGCAAGCGAGCAGTACTTC
CASKNSGRASEQYF
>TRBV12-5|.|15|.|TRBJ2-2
TGTGCTAGTGGCCCGGACAGCCTAAACACCGGGGAGCTGTTTTTT
CASGPDSLNTGELFF
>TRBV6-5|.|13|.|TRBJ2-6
TGTGCCAGCCAGAGGTCTGGGGCCAACGTCCTGACTTTC
CASQRSGANVLTF
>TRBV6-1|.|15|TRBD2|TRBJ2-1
TGTGCCAGCAGTGTACAAGCGGGAGGGTACAATGAGCAGTTCTTC
CASSVQAGGYNEQFF